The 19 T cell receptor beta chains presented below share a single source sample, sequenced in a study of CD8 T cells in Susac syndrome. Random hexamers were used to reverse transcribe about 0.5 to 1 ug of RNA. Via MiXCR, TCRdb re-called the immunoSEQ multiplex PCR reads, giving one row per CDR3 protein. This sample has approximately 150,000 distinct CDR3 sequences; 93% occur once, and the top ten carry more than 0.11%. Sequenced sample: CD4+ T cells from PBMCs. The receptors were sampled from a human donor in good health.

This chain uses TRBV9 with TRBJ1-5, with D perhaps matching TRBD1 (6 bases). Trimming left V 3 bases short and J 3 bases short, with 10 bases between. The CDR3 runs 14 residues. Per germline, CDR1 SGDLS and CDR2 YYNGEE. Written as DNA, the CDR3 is TGTGCCAGCAGCGCCGGACAGTTCAATCAGCCCCAGCATTTT. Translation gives CASSAGQFNQPQHF.

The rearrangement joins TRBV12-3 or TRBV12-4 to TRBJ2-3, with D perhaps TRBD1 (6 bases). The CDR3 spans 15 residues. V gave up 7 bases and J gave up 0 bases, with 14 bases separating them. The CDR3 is CASTSSQGSTDTQYF. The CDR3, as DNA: TGTGCCAGCACCTCCTCACAGGGAAGCACAGATACGCAGTATTTT.

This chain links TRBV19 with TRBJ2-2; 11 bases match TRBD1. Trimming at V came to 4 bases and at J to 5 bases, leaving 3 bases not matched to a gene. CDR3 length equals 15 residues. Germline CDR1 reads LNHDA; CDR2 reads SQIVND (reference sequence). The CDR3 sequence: CASSRGQGVTGELFF. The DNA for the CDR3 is TGTGCCAGTAGTAGGGGACAGGGGGTTACCGGGGAGCTGTTTTTT.

The CDR3 loop reads CASSGQVMNTEAFF. The CDR3, as DNA: TGTGCCAGCAGTGGTCAAGTAATGAACACTGAAGCTTTCTTT. The gene calls are TRBV2 and TRBJ1-1; D remains unclear. Trimming shortened V by 4 bases and J by 0 bases, and 9 bases separated the two germline ends. Germline V gene lookup returns CDR1 SNHLY and CDR2 FYNNEI. This CDR3 is built from 14 residues.

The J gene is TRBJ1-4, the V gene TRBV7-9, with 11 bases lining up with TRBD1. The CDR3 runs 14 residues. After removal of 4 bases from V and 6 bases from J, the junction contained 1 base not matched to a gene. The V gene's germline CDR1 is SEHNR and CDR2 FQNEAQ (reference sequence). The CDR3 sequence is CASSSGQGDEKLFF. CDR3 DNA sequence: TGTGCCAGCAGCTCGGGACAGGGGGATGAAAAACTGTTTTTT.

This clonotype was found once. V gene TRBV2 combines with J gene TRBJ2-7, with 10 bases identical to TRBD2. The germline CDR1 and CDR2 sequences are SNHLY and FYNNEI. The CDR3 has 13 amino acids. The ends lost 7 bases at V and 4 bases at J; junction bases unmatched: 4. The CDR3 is CASTLAGVYEQYF. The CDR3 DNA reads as TGTGCCAGCACCCTAGCGGGGGTTTACGAGCAGTACTTC.

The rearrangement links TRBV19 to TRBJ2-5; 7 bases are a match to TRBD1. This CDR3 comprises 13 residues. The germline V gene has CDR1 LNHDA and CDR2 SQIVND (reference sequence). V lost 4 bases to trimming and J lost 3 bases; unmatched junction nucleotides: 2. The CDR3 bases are TGTGCCAGTAGTACCGACAGGGAAGAGACCCAGTACTTC. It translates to CASSTDREETQYF.

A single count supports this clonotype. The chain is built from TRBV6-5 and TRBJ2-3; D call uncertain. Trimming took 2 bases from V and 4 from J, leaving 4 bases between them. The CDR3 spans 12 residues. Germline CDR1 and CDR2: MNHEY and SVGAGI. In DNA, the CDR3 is TGTGCCAGCAGTTACGGGCCAGATACGCAGTATTTT. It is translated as CASSYGPDTQYF.

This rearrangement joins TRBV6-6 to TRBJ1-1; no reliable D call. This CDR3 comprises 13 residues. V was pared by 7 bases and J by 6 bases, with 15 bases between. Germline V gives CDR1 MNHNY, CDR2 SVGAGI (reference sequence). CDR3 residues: CASNDVLLPEAFF. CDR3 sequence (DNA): TGTGCCAGCAATGACGTCCTCCTCCCTGAAGCTTTCTTT.

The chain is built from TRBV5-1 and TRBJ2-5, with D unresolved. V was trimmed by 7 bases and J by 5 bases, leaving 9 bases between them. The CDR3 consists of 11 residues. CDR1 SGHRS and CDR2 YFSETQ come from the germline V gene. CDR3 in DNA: TGCGCCAGCGGCGCCGATGAGACCCAGTACTTC. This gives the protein CASGADETQYF.

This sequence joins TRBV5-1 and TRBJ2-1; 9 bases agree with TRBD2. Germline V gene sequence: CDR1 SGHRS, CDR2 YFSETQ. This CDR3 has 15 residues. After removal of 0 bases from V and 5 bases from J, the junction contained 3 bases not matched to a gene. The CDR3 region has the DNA TGCGCCAGCAGCTTGGCGGCTAGCGGGGACAATGAGCAGTTCTTC. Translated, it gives CASSLAASGDNEQFF. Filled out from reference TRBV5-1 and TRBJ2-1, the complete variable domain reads KAGVTQTPRYLIKTRGQQVTLSCSPISGHRSVSWYQQTPGQGLQFLFEYFSETQRNKGNFPGRFSGRQFSNSRSEMNVSTLELGDSALYLCASSLAASGDNEQFFGPGTRLTVL.

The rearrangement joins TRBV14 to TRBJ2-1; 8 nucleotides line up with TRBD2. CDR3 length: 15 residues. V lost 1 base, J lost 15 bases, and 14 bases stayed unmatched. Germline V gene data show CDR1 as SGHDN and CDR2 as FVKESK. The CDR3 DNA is TGTGCCAGCAGCCAAGTAGCGGGGCTTTCTCAGAAGTTGTTCTTC. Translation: CASSQVAGLSQKLFF.

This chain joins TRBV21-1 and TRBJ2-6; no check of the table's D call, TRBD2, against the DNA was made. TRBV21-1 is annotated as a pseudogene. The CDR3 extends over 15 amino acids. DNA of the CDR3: TGTGCCAGGGTAGCGGAATGGCCTGGGGCCAACGTCCTGACTTTC. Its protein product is CARVAEWPGANVLTF.

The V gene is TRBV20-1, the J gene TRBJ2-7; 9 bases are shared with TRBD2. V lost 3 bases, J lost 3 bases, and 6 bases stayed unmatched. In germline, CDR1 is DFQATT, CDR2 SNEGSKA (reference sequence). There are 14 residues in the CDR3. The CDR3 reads CSASSGTSIYEQYF. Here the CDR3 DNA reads TGCAGTGCTAGCTCCGGGACTAGCATCTACGAGCAGTACTTC.

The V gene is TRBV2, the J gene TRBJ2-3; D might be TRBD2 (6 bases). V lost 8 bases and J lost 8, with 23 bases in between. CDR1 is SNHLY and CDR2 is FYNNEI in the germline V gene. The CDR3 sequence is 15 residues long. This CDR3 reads CASGEVGLVQGTQYF. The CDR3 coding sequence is TGTGCCAGCGGGGAGGTCGGACTCGTCCAGGGTACGCAGTATTTT.

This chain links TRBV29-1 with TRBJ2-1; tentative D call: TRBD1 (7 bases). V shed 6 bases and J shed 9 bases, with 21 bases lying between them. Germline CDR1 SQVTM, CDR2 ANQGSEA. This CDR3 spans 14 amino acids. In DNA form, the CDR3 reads TGCAGCGTGACGACAGGGACTGTCAGCGGTGAGCAGTTCTTC. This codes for CSVTTGTVSGEQFF.

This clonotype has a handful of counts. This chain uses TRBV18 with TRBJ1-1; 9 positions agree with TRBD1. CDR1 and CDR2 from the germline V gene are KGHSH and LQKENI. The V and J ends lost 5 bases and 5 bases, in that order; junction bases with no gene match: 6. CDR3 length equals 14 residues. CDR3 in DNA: TGTGCCAGCTCATCGGGACAGGGAAGGACTGAAGCTTTCTTT. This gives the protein CASSSGQGRTEAFF.

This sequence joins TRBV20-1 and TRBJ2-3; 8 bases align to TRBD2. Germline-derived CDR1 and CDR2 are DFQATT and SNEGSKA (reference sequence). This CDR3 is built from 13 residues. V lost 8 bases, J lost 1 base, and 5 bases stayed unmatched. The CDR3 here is CSHRGGGTDTQYF. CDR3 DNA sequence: TGCAGTCACCGGGGGGGCGGCACAGATACGCAGTATTTT.

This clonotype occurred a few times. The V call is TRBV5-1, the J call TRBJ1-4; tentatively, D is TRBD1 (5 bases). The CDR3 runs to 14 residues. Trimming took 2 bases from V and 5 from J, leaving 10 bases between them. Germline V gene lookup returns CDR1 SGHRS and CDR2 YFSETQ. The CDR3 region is CASSFTPGNEKLFF. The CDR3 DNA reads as TGCGCCAGCAGCTTCACACCAGGGAATGAAAAACTGTTTTTT.